Listed here are 20 T cell receptor beta chains from one sample, sequenced in a study of siplizumab effects on memory and regulatory T cells. The data were produced by immunoSEQ multiplex PCR, yet TCRdb's version contains in-frame clones alone and is incomplete. The data show approximately 100,000 clones, 85% to 95% seen once. Input material: non-Treg CD4+ T cells sorted from blood. Source of these receptors: a human donor in good health.

The rearrangement uses TRBV2 and TRBJ2-1, with 10 bases lining up with TRBD2. The length of the CDR3 is 17 residues. The V gene's germline CDR1 is SNHLY and CDR2 FYNNEI. V shed 7 bases, J shed 2 bases, and the junction held 11 bases outside the gene matches. The CDR3 reads CASTPKLAGKPYNEQFF. CDR3 DNA sequence: TGTGCCAGCACCCCCAAACTAGCGGGGAAACCCTACAATGAGCAGTTCTTC. Full variable domain (missing parts from reference TRBV2 and TRBJ2-1): EPEVTQTPSHQVTQMGQEVILRCVPISNHLYFYWYRQILGQKVEFLVSFYNNEISEKSEIFDDQFSVERPDGSNFTLKIRSTKLEDSAMYFCASTPKLAGKPYNEQFFGPGTRLTVL.

The rearrangement uses TRBV5-1 and TRBJ2-2; D gene uncertain. This CDR3 has 16 residues. The germline gives CDR1 SGHRS, CDR2 YFSETQ. V was cut by 6 bases and J by 6 bases, with 21 bases left in between. The CDR3 loop is CASTRGGLGGAGELFF. The CDR3 bases are TGCGCCAGCACCCGAGGTGGTCTAGGTGGGGCCGGGGAGCTGTTTTTT.

The chain uses TRBV19 and TRBJ2-1; tentative D call: TRBD2 (6 bases). Germline V gene sequence: CDR1 LNHDA, CDR2 SQIVND (reference sequence). The length of the CDR3 is 16 residues. V gave up 6 bases and J gave up 0 bases, with 15 bases separating them. The CDR3 loop is CASSLTSQSSYNEQFF. CDR3 DNA sequence: TGTGCCAGTAGCCTCACTAGCCAGAGCTCCTACAATGAGCAGTTCTTC.

The J gene is TRBJ1-2, the V gene TRBV19; D unresolved. Germline assignment: CDR1 LNHDA and CDR2 SQIVND (reference sequence). The CDR3 contains 13 residues. Trimming pared 5 bases from V and 3 bases from J, leaving 10 bases between. The chain's CDR3 is CASSPDGHYGYTF. The CDR3 DNA follows: TGTGCCAGTAGTCCCGACGGACACTATGGCTACACCTTC.

The genes are TRBV6-6 and TRBJ1-4; D may be TRBD1 (6 bases). V was pared by 8 bases and J by 2 bases, with 12 bases between. Germline V gives CDR1 MNHNY, CDR2 SVGAGI (reference sequence). The CDR3 sequence is 14 residues long. The CDR3 bases are TGTGCCAGCTTTTCGGGGGCCACTAATGAAAAACTGTTTTTT. This encodes CASFSGATNEKLFF.

The rearrangement uses TRBV2 and TRBJ1-1, with 10 bases fitting TRBD1. This CDR3 is built from 13 residues. V shed 6 bases and J 4 bases; nucleotides not matched to a gene: 2. CDR1 and CDR2 from the germline V gene are SNHLY and FYNNEI. The CDR3 sequence: CASRGQGRTEAFF. The CDR3 DNA is TGTGCCAGCAGGGGACAGGGGCGCACTGAAGCTTTCTTT.

The genes are TRBV6-6 and TRBJ2-1; 7 bases are shared with TRBD1. The trim removed 7 bases at V and 5 bases at J, leaving 8 bases unmatched. The CDR3 spans 14 residues. CDR1 and CDR2 from the germline V gene are MNHNY and SVGAGI (reference sequence). Here the CDR3 DNA reads TGTGCCAGCACCCATTACAGGGGAAACAATGAGCAGTTCTTC. It translates to CASTHYRGNNEQFF.

V is TRBV27 and J is TRBJ2-7; a possible D gene is TRBD1 (6 bases). The CDR3 contains 14 residues. CDR1 and CDR2 (germline): MNHEY, SMNVEV (reference sequence). Between the trimmed V and J ends, which lost 8 bases and 6 bases, there was a span of 20 bases. The CDR3 region has the DNA TGTGCCAGCCCAATGCAGGGGTCAGCAGGCGAGCAGTACTTC. This codes for CASPMQGSAGEQYF.

The chain links TRBV5-6 to TRBJ2-3, with D possibly TRBD1 on 5 matching bases. There are 15 residues in the CDR3. V shed 0 bases and J shed 7 bases, with 15 bases lying between them. CDR1 and CDR2 (germline): SGHDT, YYEEEE. CDR3 loop: CASSLEGRVGHTQYF. The DNA for the CDR3 is TGTGCCAGCAGCTTGGAGGGCAGGGTCGGCCATACGCAGTATTTT.

The gene calls are TRBV19 and TRBJ2-3, with D perhaps TRBD1 (6 bases). Germline loops: CDR1 LNHDA, CDR2 SQIVND (reference sequence). CDR3 length: 16 amino acids. Trimming shortened V by 3 bases and J by 2 bases, and 15 bases separated the two germline ends. The CDR3 coding sequence is TGTGCCAGTAGTATTTATCGACAGGTCTTCACAGATACGCAGTATTTT. Its protein product is CASSIYRQVFTDTQYF. Variable domain in full (rest from reference TRBV19 and TRBJ2-3): DGGITQSPKYLFRKEGQNVTLSCEQNLNHDAMYWYRQDPGQGLRLIYYSQIVNDFQKGDIAEGYSVSREKKESFPLTVTSAQKNPTAFYLCASSIYRQVFTDTQYFGPGTRLTVL.

The chain links TRBV6-1 to TRBJ2-7, with 10 bases matching TRBD2. The V gene's germline CDR1 is MNHNS and CDR2 SASEGT. This CDR3 region has 15 residues. The V segment lost 8 bases and the J segment 4 bases; nucleotides outside the gene matches: 11. CDR3 sequence: CASVSSGRASYEQYF. The CDR3 DNA reads as TGTGCCAGCGTTTCGAGCGGGAGGGCCTCGTACGAGCAGTACTTC.

The V gene is TRBV28, the J gene TRBJ2-7; D is perhaps TRBD1 (6 bases). The CDR3 is 16 amino acids. Germline CDR1 MDHEN, CDR2 SYDVKM. V lost 6 bases and J 2 bases, leaving 20 bases between the germline ends. CDR3: CASSPRLGRGPYEQYF. The CDR3, as DNA: TGTGCCAGCAGCCCGCGGTTGGGCAGGGGTCCCTACGAGCAGTACTTC.

This clone was seen a single time. The chain combines TRBV5-1 with TRBJ2-7; 7 bases are a match to TRBD1. Germline loops: CDR1 SGHRS, CDR2 YFSETQ. This CDR3 spans 15 amino acids. Losses at the gene ends were 0 bases for V and 0 bases for J; bases not matched to a gene: 3. The CDR3 sequence is CASSLAGQVSYEQYF. DNA for the CDR3: TGCGCCAGCAGCTTGGCCGGACAGGTCTCCTACGAGCAGTACTTC.

The rearrangement joins TRBV6-5 to TRBJ2-2; D remains ambiguous. CDR3 length: 12 residues. Germline-derived CDR1 and CDR2 are MNHEY and SVGAGI. Trimming pared 11 bases from V and 1 base from J, leaving 8 bases between. The CDR3 nucleotides read TGTGCCTCCCATAGGAACACCGGGGAGCTGTTTTTT. Its translation is CASHRNTGELFF.

The rearrangement links TRBV6-4 to TRBJ2-3, with D perhaps assigned TRBD1 or TRBD2 (6 bases each). This CDR3 has 16 residues. Trimming took 0 bases from V and 2 from J, leaving 12 bases between them. Looked up from germline, CDR1 is MRHNA and CDR2 is SNTAGT. CDR3 sequence: CASSDSGGLSTDTQYF. For the CDR3, the DNA is TGTGCCAGCAGTGACTCAGGGGGGCTTTCCACAGATACGCAGTATTTT.

J is TRBJ1-2 and V is TRBV29-1, with D maybe TRBD1 (5 bases). Germline V lookup: CDR1 SQVTM, CDR2 ANQGSEA. The V gene lost 0 bases and the J gene lost 3 bases, with 17 bases spanning the gap. This CDR3 has 16 amino acids. The CDR3 here is CSVEDRARVLHYGYTF. CDR3 sequence (DNA): TGCAGCGTTGAAGATCGGGCCAGGGTCCTCCACTATGGCTACACCTTC.

The genes are TRBV30 and TRBJ2-7; D is possibly TRBD1 or TRBD2 (5 bases each). The CDR3 is made up of 12 amino acids. V was trimmed by 5 bases and J by 3 bases, leaving 11 bases between them. CDR1 GTSNPN and CDR2 SVGIG come from the germline V gene (reference sequence). CDR3 sequence: CAWGDGLYEQYF. In nucleotides, the CDR3 is TGTGCCTGGGGGGACGGTCTCTACGAGCAGTACTTC.

CDR3 amino acids: CASSLGQGTNTGELFF. The CDR3 DNA reads as TGTGCCAGCAGCTTAGGTCAGGGAACGAACACCGGGGAGCTGTTTTTT. The chain joins TRBV7-6 to TRBJ2-2; tentatively, D is TRBD1 (5 bases). Germline V gene data show CDR1 as SGHVS and CDR2 as FNYEAQ. CDR3 length: 16 amino acids. Deletions cut 1 base from V and 0 bases from J, with 9 bases between.

This chain links TRBV27 with TRBJ1-6; D is perhaps TRBD1 (6 bases). Trimming left V 2 bases short and J 4 bases short, with 18 bases between. Germline-derived CDR1 and CDR2 are MNHEY and SMNVEV (reference sequence). CDR3 length equals 18 residues. CDR3 in DNA: TGTGCCAGCAGTTTACGACTACCGGGACAAGGTTATAATTCACCCCTCCACTTT. This encodes CASSLRLPGQGYNSPLHF.

This chain joins TRBV7-2 and TRBJ2-7, with 16 bases matching TRBD2. This CDR3 has 15 amino acids. In germline, CDR1 is SGHTA, CDR2 FQGNSA. With V trimmed by 3 bases and J by 7 bases, 3 bases remained unmatched. CDR3 residues: CASSLGTSGREEQYF. The CDR3 nucleotides read TGTGCCAGCAGCTTGGGGACTAGCGGGAGGGAAGAGCAGTACTTC.